This T cell receptor (beta chain) stems from a study of T cell changes during pregnancy in multiple sclerosis. The CDR3 length is 14 residues. The junction had 5 bases not matched to a gene; V was cut back by 0 bases and J by 10 bases. Germline-derived CDR1 and CDR2 are MNHEY and SVGAGI. The table came from immunoSEQ multiplex PCR; TCRdb's copy has only in-frame clones and leaves some out. This sample has 55,000 to 80,000 clones, with 85% to 90% found just once. The chain uses TRBV6-5 and TRBJ1-2; TRBD1 matches at 10 bases. The receptor was isolated from a female donor in good health, enrolled as a control in a pregnancy study. The sequencing used peripheral blood, collected after pregnancy. CDR3 residues: CASSYSGQGNNYTF. CDR3 in DNA: TGTGCCAGCAGTTACTCGGGACAGGGGAATAACTACACCTTC.